This T cell receptor (beta chain) was retrieved from a study of response to subunit inactivated influenza vaccine. There are many counts of this clonotype. TCRdb reprocessed the RT-PCR reads with MiXCR, giving one entry per CDR3 protein. This table has approximately 500,000 distinct CDR3 sequences, over 10% appearing once. The CDR3 is 14 residues long. The germline CDR1 and CDR2 sequences are LGHNA and YNFKEQ. Trimming left V 1 base short and J 2 bases short, with 9 bases between. The chain recombines TRBV4-2 with TRBJ2-7; D is uncertain. The sequence was collected from a man aged 50 to 60 who received an inactivated influenza vaccine. Sequenced material: PBMCs from blood, taken more than 35 days after vaccination. In nucleotides, the CDR3 is TGTGCCAGCAGCCAAGTGACCTCAGCCTACGAGCAGTACTTC. It translates to CASSQVTSAYEQYF.